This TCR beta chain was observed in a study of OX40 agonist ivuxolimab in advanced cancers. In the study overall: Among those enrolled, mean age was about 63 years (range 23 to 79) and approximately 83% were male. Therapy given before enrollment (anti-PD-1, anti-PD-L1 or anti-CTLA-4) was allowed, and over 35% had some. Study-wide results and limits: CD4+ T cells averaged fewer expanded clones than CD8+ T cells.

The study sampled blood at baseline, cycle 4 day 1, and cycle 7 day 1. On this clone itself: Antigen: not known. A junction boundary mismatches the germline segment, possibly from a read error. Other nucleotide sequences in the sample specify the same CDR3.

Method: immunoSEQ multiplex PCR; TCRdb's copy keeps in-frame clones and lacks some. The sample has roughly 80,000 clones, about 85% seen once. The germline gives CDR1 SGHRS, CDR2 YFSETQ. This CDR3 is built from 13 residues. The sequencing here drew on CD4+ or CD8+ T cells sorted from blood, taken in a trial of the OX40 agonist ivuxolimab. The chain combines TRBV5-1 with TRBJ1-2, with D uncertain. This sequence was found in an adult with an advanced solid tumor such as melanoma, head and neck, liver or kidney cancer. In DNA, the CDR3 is TGCGCCAGCAGCTTGGCGGCACCCTATGGCTACACCTTT. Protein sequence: CASSLAAPYGYTF. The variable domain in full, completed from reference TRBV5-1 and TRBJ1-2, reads KAGVTQTPRYLIKTRGQQVTLSCSPISGHRSVSWYQQTPGQGLQFLFEYFSETQRNKGNFPGRFSGRQFSNSRSEMNVSTLELGDSALYLCASSLAAPYGYTFGSGTRLTVV.